These 11 T cell receptor beta chains share one sample of origin, sequenced in a study of T-cell memory formation after mild COVID-19. TCRdb reprocessed the 5' RACE reads via MiXCR and lists one record per CDR3 protein. This sample has fewer than 500,000 distinct CDR3 sequences, with more than 20% found just once. Sequencing was done on a sample of PBMCs or a T cell subset sorted from them (not recorded which). The receptor source for this set is an adult woman who had mild COVID-19 (a few samples of this study predate the infection). Cell type and time point are not known.

This clonotype has a handful of counts. The chain carries TRBV2 and TRBJ2-7; 11 bases are a match to TRBD2. Germline lookup yields CDR1 SNHLY and CDR2 FYNNEI. This CDR3 contains 15 residues. Trimming at V came to 6 bases and at J to 0 bases, leaving 4 bases not matched to a gene. Written as DNA, the CDR3 is TGTGCCAGCAGGGTAGCGGGAGGGAACTCCTACGAGCAGTACTTC. The encoded protein is CASRVAGGNSYEQYF.

The V gene is TRBV7-8, the J gene TRBJ2-2; D unresolved. V shed 0 bases and J shed 0 bases, with 5 bases lying between them. CDR1 SGHVS and CDR2 FQNEAQ come from the germline V gene. CDR3 length: 15 amino acids. CDR3 in amino acids: CASSLAATNTGELFF. CDR3 coding DNA: TGTGCCAGCAGCTTAGCGGCGACGAACACCGGGGAGCTGTTTTTT.

This chain connects TRBV5-1 to TRBJ2-7; 9 nucleotides line up with TRBD1. This CDR3 has 14 amino acids. V was clipped by 3 bases and J by 10 bases; unmatched bases: 11. Germline CDR1 and CDR2: SGHRS and YFSETQ. The CDR3 region is CASSSRDRDNPQYF. CDR3 DNA: TGCGCCAGCAGCTCCCGGGACAGGGATAACCCCCAGTACTTC.

The sample holds a few counts of this clonotype. The chain combines TRBV20-1 with TRBJ1-1; 7 bases line up with TRBD1. From germline, CDR1 is DFQATT and CDR2 SNEGSKA (reference sequence). The V and J ends lost 6 bases and 0 bases, in that order; junction bases with no gene match: 13. The length of the CDR3 is 16 residues. The CDR3 protein is CSARPTGKKMNTEAFF. The CDR3 DNA reads as TGCAGTGCCCGACCGACAGGGAAGAAAATGAACACTGAAGCTTTCTTT.

This sequence joins TRBV12-3 or TRBV12-4 and TRBJ2-7; 8 bases fit TRBD2. V gave up 6 bases and J gave up 0 bases; unmatched junction bases: 13. This CDR3 contains 17 residues. The chain's CDR3 is CASSSIGAGGPSYEQYF. The CDR3 DNA reads TGTGCCAGCAGCTCCATCGGGGCGGGAGGTCCCTCCTACGAGCAGTACTTC.

CDR3: CASSSTSGGYEQYF. The CDR3 coding sequence is TGTGCCAGCAGCTCCACTAGCGGGGGCTACGAGCAGTACTTC. The chain employs TRBV7-6 and TRBJ2-7; 11 positions match TRBD2. This CDR3 contains 14 residues. With 4 bases clipped from V and 3 bases from J, the junction kept 2 bases outside the gene matches. Germline CDR1 is SGHVS and CDR2 is FNYEAQ.

This clonotype was seen a few times. V and J are TRBV5-1 and TRBJ2-3; possible D gene TRBD1, 7 bases. Germline values: CDR1 SGHRS, CDR2 YFSETQ. The CDR3 covers 13 residues. Between the trimmed V and J ends, which lost 6 bases and 5 bases, there was a span of 13 bases. The CDR3 DNA is TGCGCCAGCAACCAGGGGGGCCAAGATACGCAGTATTTT. Translation gives CASNQGGQDTQYF.

This clonotype was counted only a few times. The gene calls are TRBV5-1 and TRBJ2-7; perhaps D is TRBD1 or TRBD2 (5 bases each). Germline CDR1 is SGHRS and CDR2 is YFSETQ. The CDR3 spans 13 residues. The ends were cut back, 2 bases at V and 6 bases at J, with 12 bases in the middle. CDR3 nucleotides: TGCGCCAGCAGCTTAGGGACCCCCTCCGAGCAGTACTTC. Translating it yields CASSLGTPSEQYF.

This clonotype turned up a few times. The chain employs TRBV2 and TRBJ2-2; D is possibly TRBD2 (5 bases). Germline values: CDR1 SNHLY, CDR2 FYNNEI. The CDR3 length is 15 residues. V lost 4 bases and J lost 7, with 16 bases in between. The CDR3 spells CASSVGSPGSGELFF. The CDR3 nucleotides read TGTGCCAGCAGTGTAGGATCCCCTGGGAGCGGGGAGCTGTTTTTT.

The chain combines TRBV5-5 with TRBJ2-3, with 8 bases lining up with TRBD1. V gave up 2 bases and J gave up 1 base; unmatched junction bases: 6. The CDR3 has 16 residues. CDR1 is SGHKS and CDR2 is YYEKEE in the germline V gene (reference sequence). The CDR3 DNA follows: TGTGCCAGCAGCTTTAACAGGGGGAAGGGCACAGATACGCAGTATTTT. It encodes CASSFNRGKGTDTQYF.

This clonotype appeared many times. This chain connects TRBV6-5 to TRBJ2-3, with 10 nucleotides matching TRBD2. Per the germline V gene, CDR1 is MNHEY and CDR2 is SVGAGI. The V segment lost 6 bases and the J segment 0 bases; nucleotides outside the gene matches: 6. The CDR3 consists of 16 residues. The CDR3 sequence: CASRSTSGRSTDTQYF. The CDR3 nucleotides are TGTGCCAGCAGGTCGACTAGCGGGCGCAGCACAGATACGCAGTATTTT.